These 5 T cell receptor beta chains share one sample of origin, sequenced in a study of blood T cell repertoires in COVID-19. The repertoire was sequenced with immunoSEQ multiplex PCR; TCRdb's copy has only in-frame clones and lacks some. The data hold approximately 250,000 clones, with roughly 80% observed a single time. Sequencing used peripheral blood. These receptors all come from a man aged 55 to 70 who had recovered from COVID-19.

To note about this clone: Different DNA sequences within this sample yield the same CDR3. The chain uses TRBV27 and TRBJ2-7, with 9 bases that match TRBD1. CDR3 length: 15 amino acids. Germline CDR1 and CDR2: MNHEY and SMNVEV (reference sequence). V shed 6 bases, J shed 3 bases, and the junction held 9 bases outside the gene matches. As DNA, the CDR3 is TGTGCCAGCAGCTCTACCGGGACAGGGAGCTACGAGCAGTACTTC. Protein sequence: CASSSTGTGSYEQYF.

This clone was picked up a small number of times. V gene TRBV20-1 combines with J gene TRBJ2-2, with 10 bases fitting TRBD1. The germline CDR1 and CDR2 sequences are DFQATT and SNEGSKA (reference sequence). V shed 3 bases and J 6 bases; nucleotides not matched to a gene: 4. There are 14 residues in the CDR3. The CDR3 bases are TGCAGTGCTAGTAGACAGGGGGCGTCCGGGGAGCTGTTTTTT. Its translation: CSASRQGASGELFF.

The genes are TRBV6-2 or TRBV6-3 and TRBJ2-7; D is unclear. Between the trimmed V and J ends, which lost 5 bases and 2 bases, there was a span of 4 bases. This CDR3 comprises 11 residues. In germline, CDR1 is MNHEY, CDR2 SVGEGT. CDR3 amino acids: CASSQTYEQYF. The CDR3 DNA sequence: TGTGCCAGCAGTCAAACCTACGAGCAGTACTTC.

The chain joins TRBV7-2 to TRBJ2-3; tentatively, D is TRBD1 (6 bases). CDR1 and CDR2 from the germline V gene are SGHTA and FQGNSA. This CDR3 spans 14 amino acids. Deletions cut 1 base from V and 4 bases from J, with 9 bases between. Here the CDR3 reads CASSLEQGSDTQYF. The CDR3 nucleotides are TGTGCCAGCAGCTTAGAACAGGGATCAGATACGCAGTATTTT. Full variable domain (remainder filled in from reference TRBV7-2 and TRBJ2-3): GAGVSQSPSNKVTEKGKDVELRCDPISGHTALYWYRQSLGQGLEFLIYFQGNSAPDKSGLPSDRFSAERTGGSVSTLTIQRTQQEDSAVYLCASSLEQGSDTQYFGPGTRLTVL.

The V call is TRBV27, the J call TRBJ1-6; 7 nucleotides match TRBD1. Trimming took 0 bases from V and 7 from J; bases not matched to a gene: 3. CDR3 length equals 15 residues. CDR1 is MNHEY, CDR2 SMNVEV, per germline (reference sequence). The DNA of the CDR3 is TGTGCCAGCAGTTTATCAGTACAGGGGAATTCACCCCTCCACTTT. It translates to CASSLSVQGNSPLHF.